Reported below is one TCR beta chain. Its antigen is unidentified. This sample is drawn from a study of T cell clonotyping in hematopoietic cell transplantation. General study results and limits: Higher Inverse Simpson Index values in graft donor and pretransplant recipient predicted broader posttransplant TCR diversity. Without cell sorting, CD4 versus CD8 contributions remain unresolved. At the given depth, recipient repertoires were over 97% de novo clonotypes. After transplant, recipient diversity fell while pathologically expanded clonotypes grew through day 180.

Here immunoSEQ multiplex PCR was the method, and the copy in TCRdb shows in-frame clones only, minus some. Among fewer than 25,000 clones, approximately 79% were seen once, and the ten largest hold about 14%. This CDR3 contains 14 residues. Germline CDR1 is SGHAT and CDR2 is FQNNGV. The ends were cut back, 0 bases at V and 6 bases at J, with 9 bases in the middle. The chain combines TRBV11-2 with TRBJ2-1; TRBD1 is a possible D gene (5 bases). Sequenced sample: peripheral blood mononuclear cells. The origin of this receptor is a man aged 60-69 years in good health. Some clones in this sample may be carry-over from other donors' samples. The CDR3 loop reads CASSLDRVGNEQFF. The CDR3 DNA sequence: TGTGCCAGCAGCTTAGACAGGGTGGGCAATGAGCAGTTCTTC.